This is a list of T cell receptor beta chains from one sample in a study of immune heterogeneity within non-small cell lung tumors. TCRdb reprocessed the multiplex PCR reads via MiXCR and lists one record per CDR3 protein. Altogether some 9,300 distinct CDR3 sequences are present, roughly a third being singletons, with the ten largest covering about 11%. The sequenced sample was lung tumor tissue. All receptors come from a man aged 55-75 years with non-small cell lung cancer. CDR3s include the opening cysteine and the closing phenylalanine or tryptophan. A D gene is named only where the DNA matches it firmly. Clone size, where shown, is once, few, many, or a class for clones that have expanded.

abundance,v_gene,j_gene,d_gene,CDR3nt,CDR3aa
once,TRBV7-9,TRBJ2-7,-,TGTGCCAGCAGCTTATCCGGGGGCGAGCAGTACTTC,CASSLSGGEQYF
few,TRBV19,TRBJ2-1,TRBD1,TGTGCCAGTAGCGATCCGGGACAGGGTGGCAATGAGCAGTTCTTC,CASSDPGQGGNEQFF
few,TRBV4-1,TRBJ2-4,-,TGCGCCAGCAGCCAAGCTGGGGGCGGAGCAGCCAAAAACATTCAGTACTTC,CASSQAGGGAAKNIQYF
-,TRBV24-1,TRBJ1-1,-,TGTGCCAGCAGTTACCGAGGGAAGGGGTTCACTGAAGCTTTCTTT,CASSYRGKGFTEAFF
medium-sized,TRBV20-1,TRBJ2-1,TRBD1,TGCAGTGCTAGCCCCTTGACAGGGGCGAACTACAATGAGCAGTTCTTC,CSASPLTGANYNEQFF
-,TRBV6-1,TRBJ2-1,-,TGTGCCACCGGAGGAGGGGGCAATGAGCAGTTCTTC,CATGGGGNEQFF
many,TRBV5-1,TRBJ2-2,TRBD1,TGCGCCAGCAGCTGGACAGGGGGCAACACCGAGGAGCTGTTTTTT,CASSWTGGNTEELFF
medium-sized,TRBV20-1,TRBJ2-3,-,TGCAGTGCTAGACCGGGGGCGGATACGCAGTATTTT,CSARPGADTQYF
many,TRBV18,TRBJ2-2,TRBD1,TGTGCCAGCTCCCAGGACAGGGATCGCACCGGGGAGCTGTTTTTT,CASSQDRDRTGELFF
many,TRBV28,TRBJ2-2,TRBD1,TGTGCCAGCAGTCCCAACAGGGGGCCTTCCGGGGAGCTGTTTTTT,CASSPNRGPSGELFF
medium-sized,TRBV9,TRBJ2-2,-,TGTGCCACTTCCGTGGGGGGAACCGGGGAGCTGTTTTTT,CATSVGGTGELFF
medium-sized,TRBV28,TRBJ2-7,-,TGTGCCAGCAGTTTAGACAGGCTTTACGAGCAGTACTTC,CASSLDRLYEQYF
many,TRBV20-1,TRBJ2-3,TRBD1,TGCAGTGCCCTGACAGGGGGCGCCTTGGTAGATACGCAGTATTTT,CSALTGGALVDTQYF
medium-sized,TRBV20-1,TRBJ2-2,TRBD2,TGCAGTGCTATGGGTCCGGCGCGGGAGTCAAACACCGGGGAGCTGTTTTTT,CSAMGPARESNTGELFF
large,TRBV2,TRBJ2-7,TRBD2,TGTGCCAGCAGCACACTAGCGGTCGCTTCCTACGAGCAGTACTTC,CASSTLAVASYEQYF
many,TRBV20-1,TRBJ2-2,-,TGCAGTGCTACCGGAATGACCAAAACCGGGGAGCTGTTTTTT,CSATGMTKTGELFF
-,TRBV6-2/TRBV6-3,TRBJ2-7,TRBD2,TGTGCCAGCAGCCCGACGATAAGCGGGAGGGCCTCCTACGAGCAGTACTTC,CASSPTISGRASYEQYF
many,TRBV20-1,TRBJ2-5,TRBD2,TGCAGTGCTATAGTAGCGGGAGGCGGGGAGACCCAGTATTTC,CSAIVAGGGETQYF
-,TRBV6-1,TRBJ2-5,TRBD2,TGTGCCAGCAGTAGGGTCGGCGGGAGGGAGACCCAGTACTTC,CASSRVGGRETQYF
-,TRBV9,TRBJ2-2,TRBD2,TGTGCCAGCAGCCGTACGACTAGCGAGAACACCGGGGAGCTGTTTTTT,CASSRTTSENTGELFF
-,TRBV5-4,TRBJ2-7,TRBD2,TGTGCCAGCAGCTTGGGTAGCGGGAAATACGAGCAGTACTTC,CASSLGSGKYEQYF
few,TRBV7-7,TRBJ2-1,-,TGTGCCAGCAGCCCCTACACGGATTCCTACAATGAGCAGTTCTTC,CASSPYTDSYNEQFF
medium-sized,TRBV4-1,TRBJ2-7,-,TGCGCCAGCAGCCAAGGGACCTCCTACGAGCAGTACTTC,CASSQGTSYEQYF
many,TRBV9,TRBJ1-1,TRBD1,TGTGCCAGCAGCGTTGGACAGGGGAACACTGAAGCTTTCTTT,CASSVGQGNTEAFF
many,TRBV5-6,TRBJ2-2,-,TGTGCCAGCAGCTTGACACCGACGAACACCGGGGAGCTGTTTTTT,CASSLTPTNTGELFF
many,TRBV2,TRBJ2-2,TRBD2,TGTGCCAGCAGTGATCCAATTAGCGGGAGGACGAACACCGGGGAGCTGTTTTTT,CASSDPISGRTNTGELFF
many,TRBV20-1,TRBJ2-1,-,TGCAGTGCTAGAGATCAAAGGGGTAGCGGAGCTTACAATGAGCAGTTCTTC,CSARDQRGSGAYNEQFF
-,TRBV6-1,TRBJ1-2,-,TGTGCCAGCAGTGAAGTGGCAGGGACTGGCTACACCTTC,CASSEVAGTGYTF
-,TRBV12-5,TRBJ2-7,-,TGTGCTAGTCTAAGCTGGAGGGCCTCCTACGGGCAGTACTTC,CASLSWRASYGQYF